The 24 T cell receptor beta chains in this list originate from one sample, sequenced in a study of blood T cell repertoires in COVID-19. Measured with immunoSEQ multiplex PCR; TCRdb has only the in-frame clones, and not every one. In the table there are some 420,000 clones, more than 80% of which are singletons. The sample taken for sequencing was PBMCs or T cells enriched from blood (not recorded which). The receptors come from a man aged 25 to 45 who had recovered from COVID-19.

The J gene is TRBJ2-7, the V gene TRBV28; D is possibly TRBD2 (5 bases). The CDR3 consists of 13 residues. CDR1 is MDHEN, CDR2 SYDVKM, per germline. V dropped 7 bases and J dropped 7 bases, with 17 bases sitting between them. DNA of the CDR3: TGTGCCAGCATACCACTTGCTACGGGGGAGCAGTACTTC. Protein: CASIPLATGEQYF.

The CDR3 region is CASSAPPGQANQPQHF. CDR3 bases: TGTGCCAGCAGCGCACCCCCCGGCCAGGCGAATCAGCCCCAGCATTTT. The J gene is TRBJ1-5, the V gene TRBV21-1; whether TRBD1, the table's D call, matches the DNA was not checked. TRBV21-1 has pseudogene status. The CDR3 totals 16 residues.

Written as DNA, the CDR3 is TGTGCCACCAGTGAGAAGACAGGGCACTACTCCTACAATGAGCAGTTCTTC. Translation gives CATSEKTGHYSYNEQFF. This chain links TRBV24-1 with TRBJ2-1, with 7 bases lining up with TRBD1. The CDR3 runs to 17 residues. In germline, CDR1 is KGHDR, CDR2 SFDVKD. V gave up 4 bases and J gave up 0 bases; unmatched junction bases: 8.

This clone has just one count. CDR3 coding DNA: TGTGCCAGCAGTTTATTTGTCCTTGACAAGCAGTACTTC. Its protein is CASSLFVLDKQYF. The chain has TRBV27 and TRBJ2-7; D is ambiguous. Germline CDR1 and CDR2: MNHEY and SMNVEV (reference sequence). V lost 1 base and J lost 8, with 12 bases in between. The CDR3 covers 13 residues.

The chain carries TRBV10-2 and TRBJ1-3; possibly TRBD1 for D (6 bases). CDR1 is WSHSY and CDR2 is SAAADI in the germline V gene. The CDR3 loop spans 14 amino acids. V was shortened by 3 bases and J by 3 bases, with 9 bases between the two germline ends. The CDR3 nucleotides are TGCGCCAGCAGTGAACAGGGCTTTGGAAACACCATATATTTT. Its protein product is CASSEQGFGNTIYF.

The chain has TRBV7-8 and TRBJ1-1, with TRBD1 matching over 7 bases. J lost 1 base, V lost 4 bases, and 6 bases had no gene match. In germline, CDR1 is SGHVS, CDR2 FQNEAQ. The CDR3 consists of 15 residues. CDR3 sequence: CASSSWDSENTEAFF. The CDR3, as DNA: TGTGCCAGCAGCTCTTGGGACAGCGAGAACACTGAAGCTTTCTTT.

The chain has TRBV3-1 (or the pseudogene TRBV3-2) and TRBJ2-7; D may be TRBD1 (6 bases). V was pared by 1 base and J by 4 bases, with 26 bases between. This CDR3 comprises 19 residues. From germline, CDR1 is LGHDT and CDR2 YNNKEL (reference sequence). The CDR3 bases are TGTGCCAGCAGCCAAGTTGGGAGCGACAGGTCTCCCCTAAGGTACGAGCAGTACTTC. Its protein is CASSQVGSDRSPLRYEQYF.

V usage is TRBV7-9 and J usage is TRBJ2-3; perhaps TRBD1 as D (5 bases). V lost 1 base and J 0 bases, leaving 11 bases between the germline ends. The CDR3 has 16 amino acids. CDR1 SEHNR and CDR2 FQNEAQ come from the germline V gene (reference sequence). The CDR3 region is CASSLVWAGSTDTQYF. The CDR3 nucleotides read TGTGCCAGCAGCTTAGTATGGGCAGGGAGCACAGATACGCAGTATTTT.

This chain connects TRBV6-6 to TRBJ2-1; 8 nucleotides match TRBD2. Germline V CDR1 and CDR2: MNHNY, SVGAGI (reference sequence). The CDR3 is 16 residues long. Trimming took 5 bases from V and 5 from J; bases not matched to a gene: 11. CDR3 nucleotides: TGTGCCAGCAGTCTCATGCCTAGCGGGTCCCACAATGAGCAGTTCTTC. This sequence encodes CASSLMPSGSHNEQFF.

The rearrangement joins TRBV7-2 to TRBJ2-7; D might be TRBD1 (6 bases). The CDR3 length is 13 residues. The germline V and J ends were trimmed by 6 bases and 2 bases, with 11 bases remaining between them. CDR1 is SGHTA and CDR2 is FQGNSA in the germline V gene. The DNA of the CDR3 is TGTGCCAGCAGACCAGGACAGACCTACGAGCAGTACTTC. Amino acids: CASRPGQTYEQYF.

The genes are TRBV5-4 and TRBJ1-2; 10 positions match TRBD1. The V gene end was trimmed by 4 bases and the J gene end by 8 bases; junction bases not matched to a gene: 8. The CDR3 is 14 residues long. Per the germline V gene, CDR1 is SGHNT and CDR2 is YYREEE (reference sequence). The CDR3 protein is CASSRGQGDGGYTF. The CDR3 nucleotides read TGTGCCAGCAGCCGTGGACAGGGGGATGGCGGCTACACCTTC.

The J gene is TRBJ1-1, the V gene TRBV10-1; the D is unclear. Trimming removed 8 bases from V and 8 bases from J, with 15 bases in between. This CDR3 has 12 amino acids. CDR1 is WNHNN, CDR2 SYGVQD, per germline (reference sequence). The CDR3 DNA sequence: TGCGCCAGCCGCGGAGCGGGTAAAGAAGCTTTCTTT. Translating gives CASRGAGKEAFF.

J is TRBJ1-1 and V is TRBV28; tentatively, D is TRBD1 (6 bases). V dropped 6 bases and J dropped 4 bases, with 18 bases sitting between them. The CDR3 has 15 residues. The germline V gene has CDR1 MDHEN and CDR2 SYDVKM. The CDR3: CASSPVQGLGTEAFF. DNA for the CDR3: TGTGCCAGCAGCCCGGTACAGGGTTTGGGCACTGAAGCTTTCTTT.

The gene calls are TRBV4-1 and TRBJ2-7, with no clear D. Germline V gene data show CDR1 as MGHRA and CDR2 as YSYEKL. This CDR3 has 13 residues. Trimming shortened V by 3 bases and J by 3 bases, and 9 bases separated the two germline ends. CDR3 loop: CASSQTRGYEQYF. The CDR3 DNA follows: TGCGCCAGCAGCCAGACGCGAGGCTACGAGCAGTACTTC.

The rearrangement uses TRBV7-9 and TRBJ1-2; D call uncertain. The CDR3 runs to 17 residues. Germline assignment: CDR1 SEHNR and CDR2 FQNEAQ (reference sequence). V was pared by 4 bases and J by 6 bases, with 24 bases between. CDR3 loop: CASSSTPIVGWENGYTF. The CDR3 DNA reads TGTGCCAGCAGCTCCACCCCCATTGTAGGGTGGGAGAATGGCTACACCTTC.

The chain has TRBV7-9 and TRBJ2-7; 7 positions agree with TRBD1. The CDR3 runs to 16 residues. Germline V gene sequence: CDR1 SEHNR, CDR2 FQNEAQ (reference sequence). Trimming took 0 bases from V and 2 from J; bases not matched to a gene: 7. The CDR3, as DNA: TGTGCCAGCAGCTTAGCGTCCGGACAGGCAGCCTACGAGCAGTACTTC. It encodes CASSLASGQAAYEQYF.

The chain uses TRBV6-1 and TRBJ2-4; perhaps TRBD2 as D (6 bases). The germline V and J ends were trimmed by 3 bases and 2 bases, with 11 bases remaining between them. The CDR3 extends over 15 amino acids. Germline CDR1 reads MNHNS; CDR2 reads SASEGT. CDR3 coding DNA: TGTGCCAGCAGTGATGGCGGGATTACCAAAAACATTCAGTACTTC. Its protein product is CASSDGGITKNIQYF.

CDR3 sequence: CASGLVLGTGGYEQYF. CDR3 DNA: TGTGCTAGTGGTTTGGTACTAGGGACAGGGGGCTACGAGCAGTACTTC. V is TRBV12-5 and J is TRBJ2-7, with 11 bases that match TRBD1. V shed 0 bases and J 3 bases; nucleotides not matched to a gene: 4. Germline loops: CDR1 LGHNT, CDR2 FRNRAP. This CDR3 spans 16 amino acids.

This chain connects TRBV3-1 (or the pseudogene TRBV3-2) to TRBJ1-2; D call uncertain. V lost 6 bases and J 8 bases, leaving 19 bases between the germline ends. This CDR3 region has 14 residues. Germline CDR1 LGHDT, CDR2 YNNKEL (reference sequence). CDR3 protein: CASSPWGEAGGYTF. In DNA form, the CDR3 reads TGTGCCAGCAGTCCTTGGGGAGAAGCGGGAGGCTACACCTTC.

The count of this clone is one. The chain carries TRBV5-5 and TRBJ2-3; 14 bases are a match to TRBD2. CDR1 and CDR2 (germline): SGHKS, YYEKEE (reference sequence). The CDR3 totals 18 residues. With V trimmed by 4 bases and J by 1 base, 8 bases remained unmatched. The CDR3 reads CASSLRLAGGGGTDTQYF. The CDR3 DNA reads TGTGCCAGCAGCCTCCGACTAGCGGGAGGGGGCGGCACAGATACGCAGTATTTT.

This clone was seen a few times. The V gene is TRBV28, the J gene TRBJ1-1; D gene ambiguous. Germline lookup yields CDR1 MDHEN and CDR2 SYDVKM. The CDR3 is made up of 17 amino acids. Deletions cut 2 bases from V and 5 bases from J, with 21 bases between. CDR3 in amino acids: CASSLGLSGSGGTEAFF. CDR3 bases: TGTGCCAGCAGTTTAGGGCTATCCGGGAGCGGAGGTACTGAAGCTTTCTTT.

Here the CDR3 reads CASSHQQGTADEKLFF. CDR3 nucleotides: TGTGCCAGCTCTCATCAGCAGGGGACGGCGGATGAAAAACTGTTTTTT. The chain carries TRBV18 and TRBJ1-4, with a possible D match to TRBD1 (6 bases). V dropped 6 bases and J dropped 6 bases, with 20 bases sitting between them. Germline assignment: CDR1 KGHSH and CDR2 LQKENI. The CDR3 runs to 16 residues.

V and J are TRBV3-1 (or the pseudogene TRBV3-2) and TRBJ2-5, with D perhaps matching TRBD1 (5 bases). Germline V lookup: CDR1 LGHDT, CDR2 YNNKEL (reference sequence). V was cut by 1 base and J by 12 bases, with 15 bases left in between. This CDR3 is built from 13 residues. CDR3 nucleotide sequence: TGTGCCAGCAGCCAAGGTACTCTCGGACACGAGTACTTC. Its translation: CASSQGTLGHEYF.

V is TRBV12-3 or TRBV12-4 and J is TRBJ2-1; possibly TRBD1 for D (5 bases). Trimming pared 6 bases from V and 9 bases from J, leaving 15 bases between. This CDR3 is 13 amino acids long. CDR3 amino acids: CASSLQGKTEQFF. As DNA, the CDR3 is TGTGCCAGCAGCCTTCAGGGAAAGACTGAGCAGTTCTTC.